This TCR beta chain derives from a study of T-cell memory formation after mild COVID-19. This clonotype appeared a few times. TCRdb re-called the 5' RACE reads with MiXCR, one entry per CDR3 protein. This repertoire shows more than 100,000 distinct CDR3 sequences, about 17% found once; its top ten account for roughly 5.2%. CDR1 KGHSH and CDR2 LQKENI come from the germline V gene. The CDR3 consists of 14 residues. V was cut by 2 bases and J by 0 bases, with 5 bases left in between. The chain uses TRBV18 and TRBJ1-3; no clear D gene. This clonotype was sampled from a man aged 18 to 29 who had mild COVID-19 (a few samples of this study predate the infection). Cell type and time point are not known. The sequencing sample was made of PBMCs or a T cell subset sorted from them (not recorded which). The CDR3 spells CASSPVSSGNTIYF. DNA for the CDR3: TGTGCCAGCTCACCAGTCAGCTCTGGAAACACCATATATTTT.